The present T cell receptor (beta chain) was sequenced within a study of monozygotic twins with inflammatory bowel disease. Looked up from germline, CDR1 is LNHDA and CDR2 is SQIVND (reference sequence). The CDR3 totals 19 residues. With the 5' RACE reads reprocessed, TCRdb shows one record per CDR3 protein and no DNA. Its table records a few hundred thousand distinct CDR3 sequences. The V and J genes are TRBV19 and TRBJ2-1; the D call from TCRdb, TRBD1, cannot be confirmed without DNA. Specimen: blood. The sequence derives from a human donor with ulcerative colitis or Crohn's disease, or a healthy co-twin of an affected twin (not recorded which). CDR3 sequence reads: CASSITGQAFSSSYNEQFF. The whole variable domain, remainder taken from reference TRBV19 and TRBJ2-1, is DGGITQSPKYLFRKEGQNVTLSCEQNLNHDAMYWYRQDPGQGLRLIYYSQIVNDFQKGDIAEGYSVSREKKESFPLTVTSAQKNPTAFYLCASSITGQAFSSSYNEQFFGPGTRLTVL.